This T cell receptor beta chain was captured by sequencing in a study of T cell repertoires in cytomegalovirus infection. Background on the study: Public TCR beta signature analysis indicated the presence of both CMV infection and matching HLA type. Study-wide points: Using cumulative public TCR beta family frequency, the authors identified those who carried CMV together with the relevant HLA.

This clonotype turned up a few times. Its antigen is unidentified. Germline V lookup: CDR1 ENHRY, CDR2 SYGVKD. The V gene lost 2 bases and the J gene lost 0 bases, with 8 bases spanning the gap. CDR3 length: 14 amino acids. TCRdb ran MiXCR on the reads and lists one entry per CDR3 protein. The table records roughly 920,000 distinct CDR3 sequences, around 31% of them present only once. Sequenced here: cultured CD8+ T cells from PBMCs, sampled from culture after CMV antigen stimulation. The sequence was obtained from a human donor in good health (CMV status not recorded). Some clones in this sample may be carry-over from other donors' samples. This chain joins TRBV10-3 and TRBJ2-7, with D tentatively TRBD1 (6 bases). The CDR3 reads CAISEDRNSYEQYF. The CDR3 nucleotides read TGTGCCATCAGTGAGGACAGGAACTCCTACGAGCAGTACTTC.